The T cell receptor beta chain described here comes from a study of tumor-infiltrating lymphocytes in oesophageal squamous cell carcinoma. This clonotype was found many times. TCRdb ran MiXCR on the PCR reads and lists one entry per CDR3 protein. Of nearly 20,000 distinct CDR3 sequences listed, approximately 40% were seen once; the top ten hold roughly 7%. The source of this sequence is a male donor with esophageal squamous cell carcinoma. The sequencing sample was made of blood.

The CDR3 DNA sequence: TGCGCCAGCAGCCAAGTTCTAAGGGGGGCTGTTAACGAGCAGTACTTC. Protein product: CASSQVLRGAVNEQYF. The gene calls are TRBV4-1 and TRBJ2-5; possibly TRBD1 or TRBD2 for D (6 bases each). The J call may be incorrect, as the DNA end agrees better with TRBJ2-7. This CDR3 spans 16 amino acids. Germline CDR1 MGHRA, CDR2 YSYEKL.